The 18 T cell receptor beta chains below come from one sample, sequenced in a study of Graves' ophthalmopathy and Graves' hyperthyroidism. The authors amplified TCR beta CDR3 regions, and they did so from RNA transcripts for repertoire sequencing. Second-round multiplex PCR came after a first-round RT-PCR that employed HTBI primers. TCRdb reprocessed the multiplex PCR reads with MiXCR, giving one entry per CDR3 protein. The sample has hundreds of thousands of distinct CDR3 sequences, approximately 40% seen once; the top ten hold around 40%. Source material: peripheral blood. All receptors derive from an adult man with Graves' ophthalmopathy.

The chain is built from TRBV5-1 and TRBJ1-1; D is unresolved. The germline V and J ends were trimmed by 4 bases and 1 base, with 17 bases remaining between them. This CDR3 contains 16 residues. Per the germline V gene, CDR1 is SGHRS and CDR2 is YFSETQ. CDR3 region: CASSLIPGTGNTEAFF. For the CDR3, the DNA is TGCGCCAGCAGCCTGATCCCGGGAACCGGGAACACTGAAGCTTTCTTT.

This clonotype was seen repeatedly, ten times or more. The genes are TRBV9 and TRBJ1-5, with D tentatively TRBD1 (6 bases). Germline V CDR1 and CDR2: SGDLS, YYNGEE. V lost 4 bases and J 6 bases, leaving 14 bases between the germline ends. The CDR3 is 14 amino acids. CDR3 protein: CASSPEAGVQPQHF. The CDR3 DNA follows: TGTGCCAGCAGCCCTGAGGCAGGGGTTCAGCCCCAGCATTTT.

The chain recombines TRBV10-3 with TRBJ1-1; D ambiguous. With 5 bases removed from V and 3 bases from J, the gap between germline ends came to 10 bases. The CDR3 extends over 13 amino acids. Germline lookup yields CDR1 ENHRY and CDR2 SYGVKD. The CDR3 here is CAISTGLYTEAFF. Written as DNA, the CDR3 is TGTGCCATCAGTACCGGACTGTACACTGAAGCTTTCTTT.

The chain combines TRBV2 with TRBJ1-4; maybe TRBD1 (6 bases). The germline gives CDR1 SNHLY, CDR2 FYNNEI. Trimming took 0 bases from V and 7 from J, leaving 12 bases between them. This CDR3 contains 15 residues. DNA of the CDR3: TGTGCCAGCAGTGAAGCGCAAGGGGGATTTGAAAAACTGTTTTTT. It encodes CASSEAQGGFEKLFF.

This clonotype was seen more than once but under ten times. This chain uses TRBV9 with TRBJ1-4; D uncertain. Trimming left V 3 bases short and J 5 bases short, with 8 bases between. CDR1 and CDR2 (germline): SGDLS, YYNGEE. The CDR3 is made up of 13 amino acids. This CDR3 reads CASSGFQNEKLFF. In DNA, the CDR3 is TGTGCCAGCAGCGGGTTCCAGAATGAAAAACTGTTTTTT.

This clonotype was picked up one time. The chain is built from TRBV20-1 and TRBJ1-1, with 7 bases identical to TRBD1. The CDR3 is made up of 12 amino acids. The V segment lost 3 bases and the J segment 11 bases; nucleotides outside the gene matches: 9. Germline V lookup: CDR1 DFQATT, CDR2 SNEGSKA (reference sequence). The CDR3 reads CSASGRGRGAFF. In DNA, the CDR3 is TGCAGTGCTAGCGGAAGGGGGCGTGGGGCTTTCTTT.

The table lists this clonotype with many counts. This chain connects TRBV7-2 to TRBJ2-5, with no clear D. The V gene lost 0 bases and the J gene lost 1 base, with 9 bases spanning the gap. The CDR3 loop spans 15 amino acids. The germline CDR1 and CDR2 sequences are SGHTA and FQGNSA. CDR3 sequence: CASSLAGFAQETQYF. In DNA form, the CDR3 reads TGTGCCAGCAGCTTAGCGGGGTTCGCCCAAGAGACCCAGTACTTC.

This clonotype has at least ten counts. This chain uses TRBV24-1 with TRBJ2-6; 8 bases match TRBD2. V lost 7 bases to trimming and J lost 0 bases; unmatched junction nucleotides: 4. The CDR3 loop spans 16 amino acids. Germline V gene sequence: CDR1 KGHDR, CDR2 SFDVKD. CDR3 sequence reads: CATSPGGYSGANVLTF. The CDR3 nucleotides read TGTGCCACCAGCCCGGGAGGGTACTCTGGGGCCAACGTCCTGACTTTC.

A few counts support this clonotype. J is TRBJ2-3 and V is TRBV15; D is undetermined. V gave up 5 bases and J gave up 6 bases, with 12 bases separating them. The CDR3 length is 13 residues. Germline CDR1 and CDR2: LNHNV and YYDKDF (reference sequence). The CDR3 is CATSSPPVDTQYF. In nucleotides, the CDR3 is TGTGCCACCAGCTCCCCCCCGGTGGATACGCAGTATTTT.

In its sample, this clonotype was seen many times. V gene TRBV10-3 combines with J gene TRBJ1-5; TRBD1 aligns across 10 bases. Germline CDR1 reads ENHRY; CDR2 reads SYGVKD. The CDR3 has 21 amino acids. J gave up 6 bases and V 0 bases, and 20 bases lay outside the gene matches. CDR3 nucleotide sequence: TGTGCCATCAGTGAGTCGTTAGGGTCTTGGACAGGGGGAGGTACTGCTCAGCCCCAGCATTTT. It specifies CAISESLGSWTGGGTAQPQHF.

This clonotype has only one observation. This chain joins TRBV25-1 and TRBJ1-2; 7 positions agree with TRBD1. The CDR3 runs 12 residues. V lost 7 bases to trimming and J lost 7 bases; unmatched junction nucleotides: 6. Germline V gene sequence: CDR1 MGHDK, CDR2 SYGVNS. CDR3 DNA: TGTGCCAGCACGCCAGGGACAGCTGGCTACACCTTC. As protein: CASTPGTAGYTF.

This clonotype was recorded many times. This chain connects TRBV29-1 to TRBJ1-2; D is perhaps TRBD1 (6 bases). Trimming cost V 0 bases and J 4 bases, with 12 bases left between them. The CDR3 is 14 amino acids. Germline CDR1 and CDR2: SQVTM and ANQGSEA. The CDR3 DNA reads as TGCAGCGTTGAAGATTCGGGACATAGCTATGGCTACACCTTC. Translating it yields CSVEDSGHSYGYTF.

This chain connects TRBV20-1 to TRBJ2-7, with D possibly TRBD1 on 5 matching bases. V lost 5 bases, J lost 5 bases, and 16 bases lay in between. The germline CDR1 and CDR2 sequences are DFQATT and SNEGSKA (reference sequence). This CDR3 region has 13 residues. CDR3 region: CSAVGAVRNEQYF. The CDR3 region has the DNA TGCAGTGCTGTAGGGGCAGTTCGTAACGAGCAGTACTTC.

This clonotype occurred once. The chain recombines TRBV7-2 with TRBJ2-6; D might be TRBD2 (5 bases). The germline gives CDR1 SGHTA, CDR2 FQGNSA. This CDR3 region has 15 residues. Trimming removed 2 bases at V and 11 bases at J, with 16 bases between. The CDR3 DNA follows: TGTGCCAGCAGCTTACGGGCGGGTTCCGCCTACGTCCTGACTTTC. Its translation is CASSLRAGSAYVLTF.

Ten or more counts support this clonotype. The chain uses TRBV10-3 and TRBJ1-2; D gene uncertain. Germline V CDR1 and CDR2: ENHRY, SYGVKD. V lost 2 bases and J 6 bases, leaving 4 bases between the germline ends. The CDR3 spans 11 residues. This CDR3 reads CAISESDGYTF. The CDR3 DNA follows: TGTGCCATCAGTGAGAGTGATGGCTACACCTTC.

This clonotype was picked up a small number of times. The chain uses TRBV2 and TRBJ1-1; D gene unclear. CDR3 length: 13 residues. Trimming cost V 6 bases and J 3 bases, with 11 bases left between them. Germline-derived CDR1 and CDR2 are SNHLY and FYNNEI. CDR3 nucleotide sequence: TGTGCCAGCAGCCAATCTCTAGACACTGAAGCTTTCTTT. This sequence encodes CASSQSLDTEAFF.

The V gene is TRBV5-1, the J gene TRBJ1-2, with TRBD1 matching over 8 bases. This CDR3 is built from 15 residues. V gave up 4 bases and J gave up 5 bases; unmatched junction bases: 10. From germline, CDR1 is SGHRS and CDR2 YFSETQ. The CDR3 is CASSGRTGLEYGYTF. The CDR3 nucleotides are TGCGCCAGCAGCGGTCGGACAGGGTTAGAGTATGGCTACACCTTC.

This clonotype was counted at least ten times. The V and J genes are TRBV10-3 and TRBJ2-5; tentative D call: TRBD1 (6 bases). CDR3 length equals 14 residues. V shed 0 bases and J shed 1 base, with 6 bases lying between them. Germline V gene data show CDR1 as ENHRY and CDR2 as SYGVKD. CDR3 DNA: TGTGCCATCAGTGAGTCGGGGGCCCAAGAGACCCAGTACTTC. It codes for CAISESGAQETQYF.